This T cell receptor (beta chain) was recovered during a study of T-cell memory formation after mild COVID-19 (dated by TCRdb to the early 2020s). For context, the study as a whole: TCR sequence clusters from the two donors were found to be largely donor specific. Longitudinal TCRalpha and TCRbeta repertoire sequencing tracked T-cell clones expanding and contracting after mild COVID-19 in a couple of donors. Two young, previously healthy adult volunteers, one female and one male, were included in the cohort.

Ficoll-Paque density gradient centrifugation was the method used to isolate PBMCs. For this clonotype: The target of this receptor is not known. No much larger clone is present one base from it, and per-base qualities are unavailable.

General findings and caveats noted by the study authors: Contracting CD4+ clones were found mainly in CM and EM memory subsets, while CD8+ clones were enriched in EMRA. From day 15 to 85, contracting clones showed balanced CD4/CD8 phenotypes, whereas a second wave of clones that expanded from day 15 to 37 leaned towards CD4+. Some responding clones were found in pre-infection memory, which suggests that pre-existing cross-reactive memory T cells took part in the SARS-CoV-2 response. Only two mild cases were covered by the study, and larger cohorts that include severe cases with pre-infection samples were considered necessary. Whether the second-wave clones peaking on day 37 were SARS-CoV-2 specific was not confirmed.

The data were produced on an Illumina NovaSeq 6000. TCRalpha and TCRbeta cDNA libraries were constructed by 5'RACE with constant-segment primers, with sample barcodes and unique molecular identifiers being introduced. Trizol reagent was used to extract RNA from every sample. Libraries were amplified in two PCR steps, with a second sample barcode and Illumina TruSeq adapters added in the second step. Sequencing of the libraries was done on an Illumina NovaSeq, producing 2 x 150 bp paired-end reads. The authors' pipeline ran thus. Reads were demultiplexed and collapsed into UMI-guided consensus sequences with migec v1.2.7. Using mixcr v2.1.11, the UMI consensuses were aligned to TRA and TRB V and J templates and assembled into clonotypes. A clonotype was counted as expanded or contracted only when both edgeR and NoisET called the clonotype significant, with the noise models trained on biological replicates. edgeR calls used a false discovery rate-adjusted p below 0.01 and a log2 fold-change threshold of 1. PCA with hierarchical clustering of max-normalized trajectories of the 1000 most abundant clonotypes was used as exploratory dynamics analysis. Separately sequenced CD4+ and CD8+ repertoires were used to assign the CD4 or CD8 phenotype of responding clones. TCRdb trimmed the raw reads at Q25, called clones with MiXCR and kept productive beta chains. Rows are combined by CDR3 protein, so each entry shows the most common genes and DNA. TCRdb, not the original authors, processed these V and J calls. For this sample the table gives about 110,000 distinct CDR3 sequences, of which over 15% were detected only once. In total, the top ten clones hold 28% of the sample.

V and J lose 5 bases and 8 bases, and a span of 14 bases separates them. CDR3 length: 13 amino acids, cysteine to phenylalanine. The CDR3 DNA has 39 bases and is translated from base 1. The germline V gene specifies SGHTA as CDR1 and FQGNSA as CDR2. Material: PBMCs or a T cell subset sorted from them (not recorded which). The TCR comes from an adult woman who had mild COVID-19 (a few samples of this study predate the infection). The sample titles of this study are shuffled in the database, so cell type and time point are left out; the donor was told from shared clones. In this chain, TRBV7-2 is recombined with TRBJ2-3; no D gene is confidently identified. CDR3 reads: CASSLGGLRTQYF. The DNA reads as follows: TGTGCCAGCAGCCTGGGTGGTCTTCGTACGCAGTATTTT.